The 25 T cell receptor beta chains in this list originate from one sample, sequenced in a study of cytotoxic CD8 clonotypes in ibrutinib-treated CLL. Profiling relied on immunoSEQ multiplex PCR, and the TCRdb table lists in-frame clones only, not all of them. The repertoire holds over 45,000 clones, with approximately 52% as singletons. Sequences were derived from PBMCs, sampled after 24 months of ibrutinib treatment. These receptors all stem from a human donor with chronic lymphocytic leukemia.

The genes are TRBV27 and TRBJ2-6; 9 bases fit TRBD2. Germline loops: CDR1 MNHEY, CDR2 SMNVEV (reference sequence). The V segment lost 6 bases and the J segment 5 bases; nucleotides outside the gene matches: 20. The CDR3 has 20 residues. This CDR3 is CASSRGPAGGAIFRANVLTF. In DNA form, the CDR3 reads TGTGCCAGCAGCCGGGGCCCAGCGGGAGGAGCAATTTTTCGGGCCAACGTCCTGACTTTC. Full variable domain (outside the CDR3, taken from reference TRBV27 and TRBJ2-6): EAQVTQNPRYLITVTGKKLTVTCSQNMNHEYMSWYRQDPGLGLRQIYYSMNVEVTDKGDVPEGYKVSRKEKRNFPLILESPSPNQTSLYFCASSRGPAGGAIFRANVLTFGAGSRLTVL.

The V call is TRBV2, the J call TRBJ2-2, with 7 bases lining up with TRBD2. Germline-derived CDR1 and CDR2 are SNHLY and FYNNEI. With 3 bases clipped from V and 1 base from J, the junction kept 11 bases outside the gene matches. The CDR3 totals 18 residues. The CDR3 here is CASSEPTMGGRNTGELFF. CDR3 coding DNA: TGTGCCAGCAGTGAGCCAACTATGGGGGGGAGGAACACCGGGGAGCTGTTTTTT.

Details on this clone: Other DNA sequences of this sample code for an identical CDR3. J is TRBJ2-2 and V is TRBV9; 10 bases are a match to TRBD2. CDR3 size: 16 residues. Germline values: CDR1 SGDLS, CDR2 YYNGEE. The V and J ends lost 0 bases and 2 bases, in that order; junction bases with no gene match: 1. The CDR3 bases are TGTGCCAGCAGCGTAGAACTAGCGGGAAACACCGGGGAGCTGTTTTTT. Translated: CASSVELAGNTGELFF. Full variable domain (missing parts from reference TRBV9 and TRBJ2-2): DSGVTQTPKHLITATGQRVTLRCSPRSGDLSVYWYQQSLDQGLQFLIQYYNGEERAKGNILERFSAQQFPDLHSELNLSSLELGDSALYFCASSVELAGNTGELFFGEGSRLTVL.

V gene TRBV5-1 combines with J gene TRBJ2-3; TRBD2 agrees at 8 bases. The CDR3 length is 16 residues. With V trimmed by 0 bases and J by 4 bases, 7 bases remained unmatched. Germline CDR1 and CDR2: SGHRS and YFSETQ. The CDR3 nucleotides read TGCGCCAGCAGCTTGGGGAGCGGGAGAGCCCCAGATACGCAGTATTTT. It specifies CASSLGSGRAPDTQYF.

This clone has just a few counts. V usage is TRBV5-1 and J usage is TRBJ2-3; D might be TRBD2 (7 bases). Germline lookup yields CDR1 SGHRS and CDR2 YFSETQ. V shed 0 bases and J shed 7 bases, with 27 bases lying between them. This CDR3 region has 19 residues. CDR3 sequence reads: CASSLGVRLAGARRNTQYF. CDR3 in DNA: TGCGCCAGCAGCTTGGGGGTTAGGCTGGCGGGGGCACGTAGGAATACGCAGTATTTT.

This clone has a handful of counts. This sequence joins TRBV9 and TRBJ2-1; no clear D gene. From germline, CDR1 is SGDLS and CDR2 YYNGEE. The CDR3 consists of 11 residues. With 8 bases removed from V and 8 bases from J, the gap between germline ends came to 11 bases. The CDR3 is CASAWSDEQFF. DNA of the CDR3: TGTGCCAGTGCCTGGTCCGATGAGCAGTTCTTC.

The rearrangement joins TRBV28 to TRBJ2-6, with TRBD1 as a possible D gene (5 bases). V lost 7 bases and J 0 bases, leaving 13 bases between the germline ends. CDR1 and CDR2 (germline): MDHEN, SYDVKM. The CDR3 contains 16 residues. The CDR3 here is CASTPGPGSGANVLTF. CDR3 bases: TGTGCCAGCACTCCAGGGCCAGGCTCTGGGGCCAACGTCCTGACTTTC.

The V and J genes are TRBV6-6 and TRBJ1-1, with D possibly matching TRBD1 (5 bases). CDR1 and CDR2 from the germline V gene are MNHNY and SVGAGI (reference sequence). The CDR3 contains 15 residues. V shed 2 bases and J shed 8 bases, with 18 bases lying between them. The CDR3 spells CASSYRAGPPQEAFF. The CDR3 bases are TGTGCCAGCAGTTACCGGGCGGGACCGCCCCAGGAAGCTTTCTTT.

The rearrangement links TRBV28 to TRBJ1-3; D perhaps matches TRBD1 (5 bases). The V gene's germline CDR1 is MDHEN and CDR2 SYDVKM. V dropped 2 bases and J dropped 4 bases, with 18 bases sitting between them. The CDR3 covers 17 residues. CDR3 loop: CASSLSMAGRRGNTIYF. The CDR3 DNA follows: TGTGCCAGCAGTTTAAGTATGGCAGGGCGAAGAGGAAACACCATATATTTT.

The table lists this clone with a few counts. This chain links TRBV11-3 with TRBJ1-3; 8 bases are shared with TRBD1. In germline, CDR1 is SGHNT, CDR2 YENEEA. J was trimmed by 7 bases and V by 0 bases; bases with no gene match: 5. The CDR3 contains 15 residues. The CDR3 spells CASSLDGGTGNTIYF. The CDR3, as DNA: TGTGCCAGCAGCTTAGACGGCGGGACAGGCAACACCATATATTTT.

This clone was picked up a small number of times. The chain carries TRBV19 and TRBJ2-3; unclear D gene. Germline V lookup: CDR1 LNHDA, CDR2 SQIVND (reference sequence). CDR3 length: 13 amino acids. Trimming took 3 bases from V and 4 from J, leaving 8 bases between them. CDR3 nucleotide sequence: TGTGCCAGTAGTATTCCGGGCTCAGATACGCAGTATTTT. Translated, it gives CASSIPGSDTQYF.

This clone was detected only a few times. J is TRBJ1-6 and V is TRBV5-5; D call uncertain. Germline V CDR1 and CDR2: SGHKS, YYEKEE (reference sequence). The V and J ends lost 2 bases and 5 bases respectively, with 14 bases between them. This CDR3 spans 16 amino acids. CDR3 sequence (DNA): TGTGCCAGCAGCTTCCTCCGTAGGTCTGATAATTCACCCCTCCACTTT. Its translation: CASSFLRRSDNSPLHF.

The rearrangement links TRBV2 to TRBJ1-1, with 11 nucleotides matching TRBD1. The length of the CDR3 is 14 residues. Trimming removed 9 bases from V and 1 base from J; junction bases left unmatched: 4. The germline CDR1 and CDR2 sequences are SNHLY and FYNNEI. Here the CDR3 DNA reads TGTGCCAGAGGGACAGGGGGGCCGAACACTGAAGCTTTCTTT. Protein product: CARGTGGPNTEAFF.

The rearrangement links TRBV5-1 to TRBJ2-7, with D perhaps TRBD2 (5 bases). The CDR3 has 13 residues. CDR1 SGHRS and CDR2 YFSETQ come from the germline V gene. V was cut by 0 bases and J by 6 bases, with 10 bases left in between. The CDR3 region is CASSLASSIEQYF. CDR3 coding DNA: TGCGCCAGCAGCTTGGCCTCTAGCATCGAGCAGTACTTC.

This rearrangement joins TRBV19 to TRBJ1-5; D remains unclear. Germline loops: CDR1 LNHDA, CDR2 SQIVND (reference sequence). This CDR3 is 15 amino acids long. The germline V and J ends were trimmed by 4 bases and 0 bases, with 10 bases remaining between them. The CDR3 region has the DNA TGTGCCAGTAGTAGGGGAGGGCGTAGCAATCAGCCCCAGCATTTT. Its translation: CASSRGGRSNQPQHF.

This clone occurred many times. The chain uses TRBV6-1 and TRBJ2-7, with 8 nucleotides matching TRBD1. The CDR3 extends over 16 amino acids. Germline CDR1 and CDR2: MNHNS and SASEGT. The junction had 11 bases not matched to a gene; V was cut back by 4 bases and J by 3 bases. CDR3 in amino acids: CASSGLGQALIYEQYF. As DNA, the CDR3 is TGTGCCAGCAGTGGACTGGGACAGGCCCTTATCTACGAGCAGTACTTC.

This clone showed up just a few times. CDR3 DNA sequence: TGTGCCAGCAGCCTGAGGGGCAACACTGAAGCTTTCTTT. This translates into CASSLRGNTEAFF. The rearrangement links TRBV11-2 to TRBJ1-1; tentative D call: TRBD1 (5 bases). V dropped 5 bases and J dropped 2 bases, with 9 bases sitting between them. This CDR3 comprises 13 residues. CDR1 SGHAT and CDR2 FQNNGV come from the germline V gene.

The chain uses TRBV6-1 and TRBJ2-7; D uncertain. This CDR3 is built from 15 residues. CDR1 and CDR2 from the germline V gene are MNHNS and SASEGT. The V gene lost 2 bases and the J gene lost 4 bases, with 15 bases spanning the gap. CDR3 region: CASSEIAGSLYEQYV. CDR3 DNA sequence: TGTGCCAGCAGTGAAATTGCAGGTTCCTTGTACGAGCAGTACGTC.

This clone has only a few counts. The genes are TRBV7-9 and TRBJ1-2, with 8 positions matching TRBD1. The CDR3 covers 12 residues. From germline, CDR1 is SEHNR and CDR2 FQNEAQ (reference sequence). With V trimmed by 2 bases and J by 10 bases, 3 bases remained unmatched. In DNA form, the CDR3 reads TGTGCCAGCAGCTTAACAGGGGGTTTCTACACCTTC. It translates to CASSLTGGFYTF.

This chain uses TRBV5-1 with TRBJ2-5; a possible D gene is TRBD1 (6 bases). Per the germline V gene, CDR1 is SGHRS and CDR2 is YFSETQ. Trimming took 1 base from V and 7 from J, leaving 20 bases between them. The CDR3 spans 16 residues. This chain's CDR3 is CASSLRTDNVVGTQYF. The CDR3 nucleotides are TGCGCCAGCAGCTTGAGGACAGATAATGTCGTGGGGACCCAGTACTTC. Using reference TRBV5-1 and TRBJ2-5 for the parts outside the CDR3, the full variable domain is KAGVTQTPRYLIKTRGQQVTLSCSPISGHRSVSWYQQTPGQGLQFLFEYFSETQRNKGNFPGRFSGRQFSNSRSEMNVSTLELGDSALYLCASSLRTDNVVGTQYFGPGTRLLVL.

A word on this clone: The junction departs from germline at one end; a sequencing error may be responsible. The CDR3 loop is CAWRSTSNLWAF. DNA for the CDR3: TGTGCCTGGAGATCAACTAGTAACCTCTGGGCTTTC. V gene TRBV30 combines with J gene TRBJ2-7; D perhaps matches TRBD2 (5 bases). Germline values: CDR1 GTSNPN, CDR2 SVGIG (reference sequence). The CDR3 contains 12 residues.

In this sample, this clone turned up a few times. This chain connects TRBV5-1 to TRBJ1-3, with a weak D call TRBD1 (6 bases). CDR3 length: 17 residues. Trimming took 4 bases from V and 4 from J, leaving 21 bases between them. Germline assignment: CDR1 SGHRS and CDR2 YFSETQ. CDR3 in amino acids: CASSQEPTGWSGNTIYF. The CDR3 DNA reads as TGCGCCAGCAGCCAAGAACCGACAGGCTGGTCCGGAAACACCATATATTTT.

The chain recombines TRBV7-9 with TRBJ2-3; perhaps TRBD1 as D (6 bases). The CDR3 sequence is 17 residues long. In germline, CDR1 is SEHNR, CDR2 FQNEAQ (reference sequence). The V gene lost 2 bases and the J gene lost 0 bases, with 15 bases spanning the gap. Written as DNA, the CDR3 is TGTGCCAGCAGCTTACCCTACTCAGGGGCTAGCACAGATACGCAGTATTTT. Residues: CASSLPYSGASTDTQYF.

This clone was observed a few times. The V call is TRBV28, the J call TRBJ1-5; no clear D gene. Germline assignment: CDR1 MDHEN and CDR2 SYDVKM. This CDR3 comprises 12 residues. V shed 7 bases and J shed 7 bases, with 11 bases lying between them. The CDR3 protein is CASKSLGQPQHF. The CDR3 bases are TGTGCCAGCAAAAGTTTGGGCCAGCCCCAGCATTTT.

V gene TRBV5-6 combines with J gene TRBJ2-1; D remains unclear. CDR1 and CDR2 from the germline V gene are SGHDT and YYEEEE. The germline V and J ends were trimmed by 5 bases and 9 bases, with 12 bases remaining between them. The CDR3 consists of 12 residues. The CDR3 DNA is TGTGCCAGCAGGTCCGGACCCGGTGAGCAGTTCTTC. Encoded protein: CASRSGPGEQFF.